These T cell receptor beta chains were read from a single sample in a study of blood T cell repertoires in COVID-19. Using immunoSEQ multiplex PCR, the repertoire was profiled, and TCRdb retains in-frame clones only, with some absent. The table shows 300,000 to 400,000 clones, with 90% to 95% occurring only once. What was sequenced was peripheral blood. These receptors all come from a woman aged 18-35 years who had recovered from COVID-19. Each CDR3 is given with its conserved first and last residue. The D gene is left open where the match is weak. Only part of the rows carry a size: once, few, many, or a class if the clone is expanded.

CDR3 length,clone size,V gene,D gene,J gene,CDR3 protein,CDR3 DNA
15,-,TRBV19,TRBD2,TRBJ2-1,CASSMRLAEYNEQFF,TGTGCCAGTAGTATGAGACTAGCGGAATACAATGAGCAGTTCTTC
12,-,TRBV7-2,-,TRBJ2-2,CASSLSTGELFF,TGTGCCAGCAGCTTATCTACCGGGGAGCTGTTTTTT
12,once,TRBV29-1,-,TRBJ1-4,CSSIGNDEKLFF,TGCAGCTCCATCGGGAATGATGAAAAACTGTTTTTT
13,-,TRBV7-8,TRBD1,TRBJ1-5,CASSTGVDQPQHF,TGTGCCAGCAGCACAGGGGTGGATCAGCCCCAGCATTTT
18,-,TRBV19,TRBD1,TRBJ1-6,CASSLRLTGSSYNSPLHF,TGTGCCAGTAGTCTCCGCCTGACAGGGAGCTCCTATAATTCACCCCTCCACTTT
14,-,TRBV11-2,-,TRBJ2-1,CASSASGNYNEQFF,TGTGCCAGCAGCGCCAGCGGAAACTACAATGAGCAGTTCTTC
15,-,TRBV19,TRBD1,TRBJ1-2,CASSINHRGFYGYTF,TGTGCCAGTAGTATTAATCACAGGGGGTTCTATGGCTACACCTTC
15,-,TRBV11-3,-,TRBJ2-1,CASSWRGSGPNEQFF,TGTGCCAGCAGCTGGAGAGGGAGCGGGCCTAATGAGCAGTTCTTC
16,-,TRBV7-8,-,TRBJ1-1,CASSLRRNPGNTEAFF,TGTGCCAGCAGCTTAAGGCGAAACCCGGGGAACACTGAAGCTTTCTTT
16,-,TRBV6-5,-,TRBJ1-1,CASSYGRQAMNTEAFF,TGTGCCAGCAGTTACGGTCGACAGGCAATGAACACTGAAGCTTTCTTT
16,-,TRBV3-1/TRBV3-2,-,TRBJ1-5,CASSQRASPGDQPQHF,TGTGCCAGCAGCCAGCGGGCCTCCCCGGGGGATCAGCCCCAGCATTTT
12,-,TRBV10-2,-,TRBJ1-3,CASGSSGNTIYF,TGCGCCAGCGGGAGCTCTGGAAACACCATATATTTT
13,-,TRBV18,-,TRBJ2-1,CASSRGRGNEQFF,TGTGCCAGCTCACGAGGCAGGGGCAATGAGCAGTTCTTC
17,-,TRBV14,-,TRBJ1-1,CASRAFGGRVSNTEAFF,TGTGCCAGCAGGGCATTCGGGGGGCGCGTCTCGAACACTGAAGCTTTCTTT
17,-,TRBV5-4,TRBD2,TRBJ2-5,CASSLVGSGAFRETQYF,TGTGCCAGCAGCTTGGTGGGTAGCGGGGCCTTTAGAGAGACCCAGTACTTC
15,-,TRBV19,-,TRBJ1-6,CASTDGQGGVSPLHF,TGTGCCAGTACAGACGGTCAGGGTGGGGTTTCACCCCTCCACTTT
18,-,TRBV3-1/TRBV3-2,-,TRBJ1-5,CASSQDFPTGYVNQPQHF,TGTGCCAGCAGCCAAGATTTTCCCACGGGTTACGTGAATCAGCCCCAGCATTTT
15,-,TRBV12-5,-,TRBJ2-2,CASAPRGRLTGELFF,TGTGCTAGTGCCCCCCGAGGGAGACTCACCGGGGAGCTGTTTTTT
15,-,TRBV7-2,TRBD1,TRBJ1-3,CASSMGTGRRNTIYF,TGTGCCAGCAGCATGGGGACAGGGCGACGAAACACCATATATTTT
16,-,TRBV19,TRBD1,TRBJ1-2,CASTLDPRGTNYGYTF,TGTGCCAGTACCCTCGACCCCAGGGGGACTAACTATGGCTACACCTTC
14,once,TRBV9,-,TRBJ1-4,CASSVQPGHPGLFF,TGTGCCAGCAGCGTCCAACCGGGACACCCTGGGCTGTTTTTT
12,-,TRBV12-5,-,TRBJ1-2,CASGLEGYGYTF,TGTGCTAGTGGTTTGGAGGGGTACGGCTACACCTTC
11,-,TRBV3-1/TRBV3-2,-,TRBJ1-2,CASSQRYGYTF,TGTGCCAGCAGCCAGAGATATGGCTACACCTTC
14,-,TRBV6-5,-,TRBJ2-3,CASSQVAGLDTQYF,TGTGCCAGCAGTCAGGTGGCTGGCTTAGATACGCAGTATTTT
13,-,TRBV6-5,TRBD2,TRBJ2-1,CASSWTSVGEQFF,TGTGCCAGCAGTTGGACTAGCGTTGGAGAGCAGTTCTTC
14,-,TRBV19,TRBD1,TRBJ1-2,CASSLPRQGVGYTF,TGTGCCAGTAGTTTGCCTAGACAGGGGGTTGGCTACACCTTC
18,-,TRBV4-3,-,TRBJ1-5,CASSQDRGAGDSNQPQHF,TGCGCCAGCAGCCAAGATAGAGGGGCAGGGGATAGCAATCAGCCCCAGCATTTT
17,-,TRBV9,TRBD1,TRBJ1-5,CASSVGAGTGLNQPQHF,TGTGCCAGCAGCGTCGGGGCCGGGACAGGGCTCAATCAGCCCCAGCATTTT
12,-,TRBV24-1,-,TRBJ1-1,CATSDLETGINF,TGTGCCACCAGTGACCTGGAAACCGGGATAAACTTT
14,-,TRBV5-4,-,TRBJ1-5,CASSLDRGNQPQHF,TGTGCCAGCAGCTTGGACAGGGGCAATCAGCCCCAGCATTTT
15,-,TRBV7-9,TRBD2,TRBJ2-1,CASSPVASGSNEQFF,TGTGCCAGCAGCCCAGTCGCTAGCGGGAGCAATGAGCAGTTCTTC
16,-,TRBV29-1,TRBD1,TRBJ1-1,CSVTRHRGRVNTEAFF,TGCAGCGTTACTCGCCACAGGGGGCGGGTGAACACTGAAGCTTTCTTT
19,-,TRBV7-2,TRBD1,TRBJ1-2,CASSLAPSAGGGANYGYTF,TGTGCCAGCAGCTTAGCGCCCTCCGCCGGAGGGGGCGCAAACTATGGCTACACCTTC
16,-,TRBV27,-,TRBJ1-5,CASSDRQGISNQPQHF,TGTGCCAGCAGTGATCGCCAGGGGATTAGCAATCAGCCCCAGCATTTT
14,few,TRBV19,-,TRBJ1-6,CASNTEYYNSPLHF,TGTGCCAGTAACACAGAGTACTATAATTCACCCCTCCACTTT
11,once,TRBV6-5,-,TRBJ1-1,CASSRESEAFF,TGTGCCAGCAGCCGGGAGTCTGAAGCTTTCTTT
13,-,TRBV5-1,-,TRBJ2-5,CASSFRGDETQYF,TGCGCCAGCAGCTTCAGGGGAGACGAGACCCAGTACTTC
12,-,TRBV6-5,-,TRBJ2-1,CAVVAAYNEQFF,TGTGCCGTCGTGGCTGCATACAATGAGCAGTTCTTC
17,-,TRBV5-1,-,TRBJ2-1,CASSSEDSRASYNEQFF,TGCGCCAGCAGCTCGGAAGACAGCAGGGCCTCCTACAATGAGCAGTTCTTC
24,-,TRBV15,TRBD2,TRBJ2-1,CATSRTRSGERASGRDNSYNEQFF,TGTGCCACCAGCAGAACCCGATCAGGGGAGCGTGCTAGCGGGAGGGACAATTCCTACAATGAGCAGTTCTTC
14,-,TRBV10-1,-,TRBJ2-5,CASSDPSEGLTQYF,TGCGCCAGCAGTGATCCCTCGGAGGGGTTGACCCAGTACTTC
15,-,TRBV7-9,TRBD2,TRBJ2-5,CASSSPIAGGETQYF,TGTGCCAGCAGCTCACCAATCGCGGGAGGAGAGACCCAGTACTTC
16,-,TRBV4-1,-,TRBJ1-1,CASSQDQRHSNTEAFF,TGCGCCAGCAGCCAAGATCAGCGGCACTCGAACACTGAAGCTTTCTTT
14,-,TRBV6-2/TRBV6-3,TRBD1,TRBJ1-1,CASSLTGDGTEAFF,TGTGCCAGCAGTTTGACAGGGGACGGCACTGAAGCTTTCTTT
16,-,TRBV10-3,TRBD1,TRBJ1-6,CAISGWTGEEYSPLHF,TGTGCCATCAGCGGCTGGACAGGCGAGGAGTATTCACCCCTCCACTTT